Listed below are T cell receptor beta chains from one sample, sequenced in a study of T cells in tuberculosis. Clones were sequenced by immunoSEQ multiplex PCR, and TCRdb holds only the in-frame ones, with some missing. Here the sample spans about 88,000 clones, around 90% being singletons. Sequencing used CD1b-GMM tetramer-negative cells sorted from PBMCs. The receptor source for this set is an adult woman with latent tuberculosis. Each CDR3 is given with its conserved first and last residue. Where a row states a size, it is once, few, many or the class of an expanded clone; other rows omit it.

.	TRBV19	CATGPSGKGTDTQYF
.	TRBV7-8	CASSLARDIHTEAFF
.	TRBV13	CASSHSGDTQYF
.	TRBV6-5	CASRDGQGGVTEAFF
.	TRBV19	CASSPGTGAYEQYF
once	TRBV19	CASTTTSGNQPQHF
.	TRBV6-1	CASNMDRGIQPQHF
.	TRBV7-3	CASSLFRDRTNSPLHF
.	TRBV19	CASSIAHSGGNEQFF
.	TRBV7-8	CASSLVGTGADEQYF
.	TRBV6-5	CATMELTGNTQYF
.	TRBV13	CASSPGPGLGYNEQFF
.	TRBV2	CASSPDSQETQYF
.	TRBV19	CASLGQGPYNEQFF
once	TRBV7-9	CASSLGANQPQHF
.	TRBV6-6	CASSYSRDQPQHF
.	TRBV5-4	CASSLYSRGDTDTQYF
.	TRBV11-2	CASRSSGVGGYTF
.	TRBV25-1	CASSEGDSYGYTF
.	TRBV5-4	CASSLARGQGPTDTQYF
.	TRBV5-1	CASSFFLGGSAPNDNEQFF
.	TRBV10-3	CAISPGGRLYGYTF
medium-sized	TRBV6-6	CASSYMVANYGYTF
.	TRBV19	CASSNRALRPNYGYTF
.	TRBV10-3	CAIRPEAEDGSGYTF
.	TRBV11-3	CASSLPPRGGGNSPLHF
.	TRBV5-1	CASSRTTLDREAFF
.	TRBV7-9	CASSSNSPLHF
.	TRBV6-1	CASRQTGLNTEAFF
.	TRBV18	CASSPRKGGARYGNTDEQFF
.	TRBV14	CASSQAWPGANSPLHF
.	TRBV6-1	CASSPDRGFANEQFF
.	TRBV19	CASSIEYRRGKGANIQYF
.	TRBV6-1	CASTAALDSYEQYF
.	TRBV10-2	CASRETGTGELFF
.	TRBV7-2	CASSLRVGAGRTQYF
.	TRBV11-2	CASSLVRRENEKLFF
.	TRBV10-3	CAIMWGADTGELFF
once	TRBV2	CASSESTASGNTIYF
.	TRBV19	CASSQTGQITDTQYF
once	TRBV9	CASSRGRDSNQPQHF
.	TRBV7-9	CASSLARRENTGELFF
.	TRBV11-3	CASSLAGGEQYF
.	TRBV27	CASSRTGNQPQHF
.	TRBV19	CASSILPGAPQHF
.	TRBV5-1	CASSLNWGLNTEAFF
.	TRBV7-2	CASSLAGGTGSYEQYF